The 29 T cell receptor beta chains in this list originate from one sample, sequenced in a study of blood T cell repertoires in COVID-19. Libraries were prepared by immunoSEQ multiplex PCR; TCRdb keeps only in-frame clonotypes and omits some of them. Among about 110,000 clones, approximately 85% were seen once, and the ten largest hold approximately 1.5%. The sequenced sample was peripheral blood. The receptor source for this set is a middle-aged man with acute or convalescent COVID-19.

This sequence joins TRBV7-2 and TRBJ2-7; 15 bases fit TRBD2. CDR1 and CDR2 (germline): SGHTA, FQGNSA. The J segment lost 7 bases and the V segment lost 5 bases, leaving 9 bases of the junction unmatched. CDR3 size: 16 residues. The CDR3 region is CASSPRGLAGGREQYF. CDR3 nucleotides: TGTGCCAGCAGCCCAAGGGGACTAGCGGGAGGAAGGGAGCAGTACTTC.

This clone came up once. This chain connects TRBV4-1 to TRBJ2-1; 7 nucleotides agree with TRBD1. The J segment lost 7 bases and the V segment lost 1 base, leaving 16 bases of the junction unmatched. The CDR3 covers 18 residues. CDR1 MGHRA and CDR2 YSYEKL come from the germline V gene. The CDR3 sequence: CASSQGPQRWTGRNEQFF. The CDR3 DNA sequence: TGCGCCAGCAGCCAAGGCCCCCAACGATGGACAGGTAGAAATGAGCAGTTCTTC.

The CDR3: CASTDRVREQYF. The DNA of the CDR3 is TGTGCCAGTACCGACAGGGTTCGCGAGCAGTACTTC. The chain couples TRBV28 to TRBJ2-7; TRBD1 matches at 7 bases. The CDR3 covers 12 residues. After removal of 9 bases from V and 6 bases from J, the junction contained 8 bases not matched to a gene. Germline lookup yields CDR1 MDHEN and CDR2 SYDVKM.

The sample holds one count of this clone. The sample contains more than one DNA sequence encoding this CDR3. The CDR3: CASSRTANTEAFF. CDR3 sequence (DNA): TGTGCCAGCAGTAGGACAGCGAACACTGAAGCTTTCTTT. V is TRBV6-5 and J is TRBJ1-1, with a weak D call TRBD1 (6 bases). Germline V gives CDR1 MNHEY, CDR2 SVGAGI. CDR3 length equals 13 residues. Trimming shortened V by 5 bases and J by 1 base, and 8 bases separated the two germline ends.

As to this clone: At the DNA level, this CDR3 is encoded by other sequences in the same sample as well. The CDR3 DNA sequence: TGCGCCAGCAGCTTGGTGGCTAGTGGAGAGACCCAGTACTTC. This sequence encodes CASSLVASGETQYF. The rearrangement uses TRBV5-1 and TRBJ2-5; D gene ambiguous. V was clipped by 0 bases and J by 4 bases, with 10 bases between them. Germline CDR1 reads SGHRS; CDR2 reads YFSETQ. The CDR3 sequence is 14 residues long.

This chain joins TRBV7-3 and TRBJ2-1; 11 bases are shared with TRBD2. With 6 bases clipped from V and 6 bases from J, the junction kept 7 bases outside the gene matches. From germline, CDR1 is SGHTA and CDR2 FQGTGA. The CDR3 has 15 amino acids. The CDR3, as DNA: TGTGCCAGCAGTGCGACTAGCGGGGCAGGCAATGAGCAGTTCTTC. It encodes CASSATSGAGNEQFF.

The chain employs TRBV7-6 and TRBJ1-2; D gene unclear. This CDR3 has 13 amino acids. With 2 bases removed from V and 7 bases from J, the gap between germline ends came to 11 bases. CDR1 and CDR2 (germline): SGHVS, FNYEAQ. Here the CDR3 reads CASSLNSKTGYTF. Written as DNA, the CDR3 is TGTGCCAGCAGCTTAAACAGTAAAACTGGCTACACCTTC. The complete variable domain, with remaining parts taken from reference TRBV7-6 and TRBJ1-2, reads GAGVSQSPRYKVTKRGQDVALRCDPISGHVSLYWYRQALGQGPEFLTYFNYEAQQDKSGLPNDRFSAERPEGSISTLTIQRTEQRDSAMYRCASSLNSKTGYTFGSGTRLTVV.

To note about this clone: At the DNA level, this CDR3 is encoded by other sequences in the same sample as well. The chain has TRBV18 and TRBJ1-1; 7 nucleotides align to TRBD1. This CDR3 contains 14 residues. V lost 4 bases and J lost 1; bases outside the gene matches: 3. Per the germline V gene, CDR1 is KGHSH and CDR2 is LQKENI. The CDR3 DNA reads TGTGCCAGCTCACGGGACAGAAAGAACACTGAAGCTTTCTTT. Translation: CASSRDRKNTEAFF.

This clone showed up just once. The V and J genes are TRBV6-5 and TRBJ1-4; TRBD1 matches at 12 bases. This CDR3 has 15 residues. The germline V gene has CDR1 MNHEY and CDR2 SVGAGI. Trimming at V came to 4 bases and at J to 10 bases, leaving 7 bases not matched to a gene. The DNA for the CDR3 is TGTGCCAGCAGTTCCGCCGGGACAGGGGGCGGAAAACTGTTTTTT. It translates to CASSSAGTGGGKLFF.

Concerning this clone: At one end the junction does not follow the germline gene, possibly because of a read error. This chain links TRBV9 with TRBJ2-7; possible D gene TRBD1, 6 bases. The CDR3 spans 9 residues. The germline CDR1 and CDR2 sequences are SGDLS and YYNGEE. CDR3 sequence: CASSARGNF. Here the CDR3 DNA reads TGTGCCAGCAGCGCTAGGGGGAATTTC.

V usage is TRBV2 and J usage is TRBJ2-3, with D hard to call. V lost 6 bases, J lost 2 bases, and 3 bases lay in between. This CDR3 is built from 11 residues. CDR1 is SNHLY, CDR2 FYNNEI, per germline. The CDR3 sequence: CASSSTDTQYF. The DNA for the CDR3 is TGTGCCAGCAGCTCCACAGATACGCAGTATTTT.

The chain recombines TRBV19 with TRBJ2-3; 8 bases align to TRBD2. Germline V lookup: CDR1 LNHDA, CDR2 SQIVND (reference sequence). V lost 2 bases and J lost 1; bases outside the gene matches: 20. This CDR3 is built from 21 residues. Here the CDR3 DNA reads TGTGCCAGTAGTATAAGCCCCCTACCGGGGGGGTTTAAACTAGGCACAGATACGCAGTATTTT. Translated: CASSISPLPGGFKLGTDTQYF.

The chain employs TRBV25-1 and TRBJ1-3; perhaps TRBD1 as D (6 bases). The CDR3 is made up of 16 amino acids. From germline, CDR1 is MGHDK and CDR2 SYGVNS. V lost 1 base and J lost 0, with 10 bases in between. CDR3 residues: CASSEFATGSGNTIYF. CDR3 bases: TGTGCCAGCAGTGAATTTGCGACAGGCTCTGGAAACACCATATATTTT. The variable domain in full, completed from reference TRBV25-1 and TRBJ1-3, reads EADIYQTPRYLVIGTGKKITLECSQTMGHDKMYWYQQDPGMELHLIHYSYGVNSTEKGDLSSESTVSRIRTEHFPLTLESARPSHTSQYLCASSEFATGSGNTIYFGEGSWLTVV.

J is TRBJ2-5 and V is TRBV7-9; D gene ambiguous. CDR3 length: 16 residues. Germline V gene sequence: CDR1 SEHNR, CDR2 FQNEAQ (reference sequence). Deletions cut 0 bases from V and 0 bases from J, with 11 bases between. The CDR3 is CASSLAASLYQETQYF. In DNA, the CDR3 is TGTGCCAGCAGCTTAGCTGCCAGTCTCTACCAAGAGACCCAGTACTTC.

The chain has TRBV6-5 and TRBJ1-2, with D unclear. Looked up from germline, CDR1 is MNHEY and CDR2 is SVGAGI. CDR3 length: 13 amino acids. Trimming pared 5 bases from V and 4 bases from J, leaving 11 bases between. The CDR3, as DNA: TGTGCCAGCAGTCCCCGCGGGGTCTATGGCTACACCTTC. Its translation is CASSPRGVYGYTF.

This chain joins TRBV7-8 and TRBJ1-2; D is perhaps TRBD1 (5 bases). V was clipped by 1 base and J by 4 bases, with 28 bases between them. Germline assignment: CDR1 SGHVS and CDR2 FQNEAQ. The CDR3 is made up of 20 amino acids. CDR3 sequence: CASSLGRTPRSPQFVYGYTF. The DNA of the CDR3 is TGTGCCAGCAGCTTAGGGCGGACACCCAGGTCGCCTCAATTCGTCTATGGCTACACCTTC.

This chain uses TRBV4-3 with TRBJ2-1; the match to TRBD2 covers 12 bases. The CDR3 consists of 15 residues. V lost 2 bases, J lost 8 bases, and 4 bases stayed unmatched. In germline, CDR1 is LGHNA, CDR2 YSLEER. DNA for the CDR3: TGCGCCAGCAGCCAACTAGCGGGGGGGCCAGATGAGCAGTTCTTC. As protein: CASSQLAGGPDEQFF.

V gene TRBV7-9 combines with J gene TRBJ2-1; D might be TRBD1 (5 bases). Between the trimmed V and J ends, which lost 0 bases and 6 bases, there was a span of 15 bases. Germline loops: CDR1 SEHNR, CDR2 FQNEAQ (reference sequence). The CDR3 extends over 16 amino acids. This chain's CDR3 is CASSLAGGAHGNEQFF. The CDR3 DNA reads as TGTGCCAGCAGCTTAGCAGGTGGGGCCCACGGCAATGAGCAGTTCTTC.

This chain uses TRBV5-1 with TRBJ2-3; TRBD1 matches 7 bases. With 4 bases clipped from V and 2 bases from J, the junction kept 4 bases outside the gene matches. The CDR3 loop spans 14 amino acids. Germline CDR1 and CDR2: SGHRS and YFSETQ. CDR3 residues: CASSPGQVTDTQYF. The CDR3 region has the DNA TGCGCCAGCAGCCCCGGACAGGTCACAGATACGCAGTATTTT.

The CDR3 is CASSVTGGNTIYF. DNA of the CDR3: TGTGCCAGCAGTGTGACAGGGGGAAACACCATATATTTT. This sequence joins TRBV2 and TRBJ1-3, with 7 bases identical to TRBD1. Germline CDR1 reads SNHLY; CDR2 reads FYNNEI. This CDR3 has 13 amino acids. V shed 4 bases and J 4 bases; nucleotides not matched to a gene: 1. Using reference TRBV2 and TRBJ1-3 for the parts outside the CDR3, the full variable domain is EPEVTQTPSHQVTQMGQEVILRCVPISNHLYFYWYRQILGQKVEFLVSFYNNEISEKSEIFDDQFSVERPDGSNFTLKIRSTKLEDSAMYFCASSVTGGNTIYFGEGSWLTVV.

The chain couples TRBV6-5 to TRBJ2-1; 14 positions agree with TRBD2. CDR1 is MNHEY and CDR2 is SVGAGI in the germline V gene. The length of the CDR3 is 14 residues. V lost 6 bases, J lost 7 bases, and 2 bases stayed unmatched. The CDR3 DNA reads TGTGCCAGCAGGCGGACTAGCGGGAGGAATGAGCAGTTCTTC. Translated: CASRRTSGRNEQFF.

The V call is TRBV10-1, the J call TRBJ2-1, with TRBD2 matching 7 bases. The V gene's germline CDR1 is WNHNN and CDR2 SYGVQD (reference sequence). V gave up 4 bases and J gave up 12 bases; unmatched junction bases: 9. This CDR3 has 13 residues. The CDR3 region is CASSVSTSYGQFF. The CDR3 bases are TGCGCCAGCAGTGTCTCGACTAGCTATGGGCAGTTCTTC.

This chain connects TRBV6-5 to TRBJ1-1; the D is unclear. The V and J ends lost 6 bases and 0 bases respectively, with 11 bases between them. In germline, CDR1 is MNHEY, CDR2 SVGAGI. This CDR3 has 14 residues. CDR3 in DNA: TGTGCCAGCAGCCCAGTCCACCTGAACACTGAAGCTTTCTTT. Translating it yields CASSPVHLNTEAFF.

This chain joins TRBV7-9 and TRBJ1-4, with D tentatively TRBD1 (6 bases). Germline V gives CDR1 SEHNR, CDR2 FQNEAQ (reference sequence). The CDR3 is 15 residues long. Deletions cut 5 bases from V and 2 bases from J, with 12 bases between. This chain's CDR3 is CASSALTGTNEKLFF. The CDR3 DNA follows: TGTGCCAGCAGCGCGTTGACAGGCACTAATGAAAAACTGTTTTTT.

The CDR3 DNA sequence: TGCGCCAGCAGCCAAGAACAGGGAAATGGTAACTATGGCTACACCTTC. Residues: CASSQEQGNGNYGYTF. The chain links TRBV4-3 to TRBJ1-2; TRBD1 might be the D (6 bases). The germline V gene has CDR1 LGHNA and CDR2 YSLEER. CDR3 length: 16 residues. V lost 0 bases, J lost 1 base, and 12 bases lay in between.

The table lists this clone with a count of one. The CDR3: CASSQDEVSRTQYF. The CDR3 DNA is TGTGCCAGCAGCCAAGATGAAGTCAGTCGGACCCAGTACTTC. J is TRBJ2-5 and V is TRBV3-1 (or the pseudogene TRBV3-2); D not certain. The CDR3 runs to 14 residues. V lost 0 bases to trimming and J lost 7 bases, with 12 bases between them. Germline CDR1 and CDR2: LGHDT and YNNKEL (reference sequence).

The chain carries TRBV7-3 and TRBJ2-3; D may be TRBD1 (5 bases). The length of the CDR3 is 16 residues. Germline V gives CDR1 SGHTA, CDR2 FQGTGA. Trimming removed 5 bases at V and 0 bases at J, with 15 bases between. The CDR3 nucleotides read TGTGCCAGCAGCCAAGGGGCAGCTTCTAGCACAGATACGCAGTATTTT. Translation: CASSQGAASSTDTQYF.

This sequence joins TRBV6-5 and TRBJ2-5; the D gene is possibly TRBD2 (6 bases). V dropped 6 bases and J dropped 4 bases, with 12 bases sitting between them. This CDR3 region has 13 residues. The germline CDR1 and CDR2 sequences are MNHEY and SVGAGI. The CDR3 coding sequence is TGTGCCAGCAGGGACTGGGGAGGAGAGACCCAGTACTTC. This translates into CASRDWGGETQYF.

J is TRBJ2-1 and V is TRBV4-1, with a possible D match to TRBD1 (6 bases). With 4 bases removed from V and 8 bases from J, the gap between germline ends came to 18 bases. The CDR3 runs to 15 residues. CDR1 MGHRA and CDR2 YSYEKL come from the germline V gene. CDR3: CASSPHLLEGDEQFF. The DNA of the CDR3 is TGCGCCAGCAGCCCCCACCTACTAGAGGGGGATGAGCAGTTCTTC.